One T cell receptor (beta chain) is described in this entry. This clonotype was found many times. Its antigen remains undetermined. Base qualities are missing; no much larger clone stands one base away. Each patient had bone marrow sampled at the time of active disease. Isolation of bone marrow mononuclear cells was performed by Ficoll-Hypaque density gradient centrifugation. CD138-negative cells were obtained by negative selection after labeling with CD138 magnetic microbeads on a MACS separator, removing myeloma plasma cells. The purity of the isolated cells was checked by flow cytometry with CD138 antibodies on an Attune NxT. TRIzol reagent was used to extract total RNA, which was then quantified with a NanoDrop spectrophotometer. For each patient, the CD138-negative bone marrow sample underwent paired RNA-seq and IR-seq. TCR libraries were constructed from approximately 360 ng RNA using the Immunoverse kit, and molecular barcoded adaptors covering alpha/delta and beta/gamma chains were employed. TCR library preparation used the same RNA that went into transcriptome sequencing. Sequencing of TCR libraries was carried out on an Illumina HiSeq 4000 with 2 x 150 cycles. The paper's processing steps were these. MiXCR aligned TCR reads to human V, D, J and C references and assembled the aligned reads into CDR3 clonotypes, with quality filtering and error correction included. Clonotype counts and gene usage diversity were analyzed with the tcR package in R. For inspection of raw mapping reads, RNA-seq reads were mapped by STAR aligner version 2.5.3a onto GRCh37 of the human genome. To test the effect of sequencing depth on detected clonotypes, IR-seq fastq files were randomly downsampled using Seqtk 1.3. TCRdb's own reprocessing of the public reads used fastp at Q25 and MiXCR and kept productive beta chains. Each entry is one CDR3 protein sequence, shown with its most common DNA and genes. It is TCRdb's table, rather than the study itself, that gives the V and J calls and clone size. The sample contains over 80,000 distinct CDR3 sequences, 12% of them found a single time. The leading ten clones occupy under 15% of the sample.

This sample was taken from a study of read filtering for tumor transcriptome and immune sequencing (dated by TCRdb to the early 2020s). A note on the overall study: Of the patients in the cohort, fewer than 20 were male and over 11 were female, and their mean age was about 70 years, with a range of about 45 to 80. TCR-region mapped reads per sample ranged from about 4.05 to 10.27 million with IR-seq versus only roughly 75 to 1273 with RNA-seq. By revised international staging, fewer than ten patients were R-ISS I, over 15 were R-ISS II and over five were R-ISS III. Using the same bone marrow samples, the study compared TCR repertoires obtained by targeted immune repertoire sequencing with those obtained by bulk whole-transcriptome sequencing. After DNase treatment, whole-transcriptome libraries were prepared using the TruSeq RNA Access Library Prep Kit. One of the main goals was to work out a read-filtering strategy for immune repertoire data, in particular whether clonotypes backed by only a single read should be removed.

What the work shows at the level of the full study, not this receptor alone: Single-read clonotypes made up roughly 81% of clonotypes but about 3.3% of total reads in IR-seq, and over 60% of clonotypes and around 45% of reads in RNA-seq. The correlation between IR-seq and RNA-seq shared clonotype proportions was increased by removal of single-read clonotypes. Compared with RNA-seq, IR-seq captured clonotypes at much greater depth and more reliably, and a smaller IR-seq throughput was enough to identify most of the shared clonotypes. Rather than purified T cells, the sorted CD138-negative fraction was a mixed bone marrow immune population.

Deletion took 6 bases off V and 3 bases off J, with a span of 16 bases between the germline ends. The CDR3 covers 14 residues, taking in both the cysteine and the phenylalanine. Only the CDR3 DNA is retained, 42 bases long and in frame from the first base. The germline V gene (reference sequence) gives CDR1 as DFQATT and CDR2 as SNEGSKA. This chain is built from TRBV20-1 and TRBJ2-3, with no confident D gene call. The receptor comes from a donor at least 40 years old with multiple myeloma. Sequenced material: a population of CD138-negative cells sorted from bone marrow. The sample's cell subset or site label, in plain terms: bone marrow mononuclear cells depleted of CD138+ plasma/myeloma cells by negative magnetic selection. The CDR3 corresponds to CSAAQNGRTDTQYF. The DNA reads TGCAGTGCCGCCCAAAACGGAAGGACAGATACGCAGTATTTT.